The 28 T cell receptor beta chains presented below share a single source sample, sequenced in a study of breast tumors, draining lymph nodes, adjacent tissues. The lymph nodes were axillary draining lymph nodes from breast cancer patients. TCRdb reprocessed the multiplex PCR reads with MiXCR, giving one entry per CDR3 protein. Among 100,000 to 150,000 distinct CDR3 sequences, 15% to 20% were seen once, and the ten largest hold about 3.7%. The material sequenced was axillary lymph node tissue. The receptors shown here come from a female donor with breast cancer. Some clones in this sample may be carry-over from other donors' samples.

The V and J genes are TRBV9 and TRBJ1-2; 7 bases match TRBD1. The CDR3 loop spans 16 amino acids. Trimming took 3 bases from V and 4 from J; bases not matched to a gene: 12. Germline-derived CDR1 and CDR2 are SGDLS and YYNGEE. The CDR3 DNA reads as TGTGCCAGCAGCGAGACAGGGTCGGTCTTAACCTATGGCTACACCTTC. Its protein is CASSETGSVLTYGYTF.

This clonotype has a count of ten or more. The chain joins TRBV20-1 to TRBJ1-6; TRBD1 aligns across 7 bases. The CDR3 runs 17 residues. J was trimmed by 10 bases and V by 0 bases; bases with no gene match: 15. The germline CDR1 and CDR2 sequences are DFQATT and SNEGSKA (reference sequence). CDR3 nucleotide sequence: TGCAGTGCTAGAGATCCCTATTCAGGGGGAAATTACTCACCCCTCCACTTT. Protein: CSARDPYSGGNYSPLHF.

About this clonotype: This may come from a read error, since a much larger clone is one base off. The chain is built from TRBV5-1 and TRBJ2-1; TRBD2 matches at 11 bases. The CDR3 runs 15 residues. Germline assignment: CDR1 SGHRS and CDR2 YFSETQ. CDR3 sequence: CTSSGLAGTANEQFF. The CDR3 DNA reads TGCACCAGCAGCGGACTAGCGGGCACCGCGAATGAGCAGTTCTTC.

The chain joins TRBV19 to TRBJ1-5; maybe TRBD1 (6 bases). Trimming cost V 1 base and J 6 bases, with 13 bases left between them. The CDR3 length is 15 residues. The germline V gene encodes CDR1 LNHDA and CDR2 SQIVND (reference sequence). This CDR3 is CASSIVGGGTQPQHF. The DNA for the CDR3 is TGTGCCAGTAGTATAGTTGGGGGCGGGACTCAGCCCCAGCATTTT.

The V and J genes are TRBV20-1 and TRBJ2-1; no reliable D call. The CDR3 has 15 residues. Trimming shortened V by 0 bases and J by 5 bases, and 14 bases separated the two germline ends. Germline values: CDR1 DFQATT, CDR2 SNEGSKA (reference sequence). This CDR3 reads CSARDLGINHNEQFF. CDR3 bases: TGCAGTGCTAGAGATCTGGGAATTAATCACAATGAGCAGTTCTTC.

At least ten counts were recorded for this clonotype. The rearrangement uses TRBV2 and TRBJ1-5; no clear D gene. CDR1 is SNHLY, CDR2 FYNNEI, per germline. V lost 6 bases and J lost 0, with 6 bases in between. The CDR3 is 13 amino acids. CDR3 in amino acids: CASRQDSNQPQHF. The CDR3 nucleotides are TGTGCCAGCAGGCAGGATAGCAATCAGCCCCAGCATTTT.

This clonotype was detected many times. The chain has TRBV25-1 and TRBJ2-6, with D uncertain. Germline loops: CDR1 MGHDK, CDR2 SYGVNS. V gave up 2 bases and J gave up 4 bases, with 15 bases separating them. This CDR3 has 17 residues. The CDR3 loop is CASSESGRDSGANVLTF. Written as DNA, the CDR3 is TGTGCCAGCAGTGAAAGTGGGCGAGATTCCGGGGCCAACGTCCTGACTTTC.

This rearrangement joins TRBV27 to TRBJ2-7, with 9 bases identical to TRBD1. This CDR3 is built from 15 residues. Germline trimming cut 4 bases from V and 0 bases from J; bases unmatched to any gene: 4. Germline CDR1 is MNHEY and CDR2 is SMNVEV (reference sequence). CDR3 sequence reads: CASSSQGAVSYEQYF. The CDR3 DNA reads as TGTGCCAGCAGTTCACAGGGGGCAGTCTCCTACGAGCAGTACTTC.

A word on this clonotype: Given a much more abundant clone one base away, this may be a read error. The chain couples TRBV11-2 to TRBJ2-7, with TRBD2 matching over 10 bases. The CDR3 runs to 15 residues. Germline loops: CDR1 SGHAT, CDR2 FQNNGV. The CDR3 DNA sequence: TGTGTCAGCAGCTTAGGAACTAGCGGGGTCTACGAGCAGTACTTC. It yields the protein CVSSLGTSGVYEQYF.

V is TRBV6-5 and J is TRBJ2-1, with no clear D. Gene TRBJ2-7 matches the end of the DNA better, so the J call may be wrong. The CDR3 is made up of 12 amino acids. CDR1 is MNHEY and CDR2 is SVGAGI in the germline V gene. DNA of the CDR3: TGTGCCAGCGGCTCGCCCTTGGGGGAGCAGTACTTC. It codes for CASGSPLGEQYF.

Remarks on this clonotype: A clone one base away is much larger, so this may be a read error. The rearrangement uses TRBV20-1 and TRBJ1-6; TRBD1 aligns across 8 bases. In germline, CDR1 is DFQATT, CDR2 SNEGSKA (reference sequence). The CDR3 has 16 residues. Trimming removed 7 bases from V and 3 bases from J; junction bases left unmatched: 11. CDR3 in DNA: TGCAGTGTAGGGCCCGATACAGGGGGCTATAATTCACCCCTCCACTTT. Translating it yields CSVGPDTGGYNSPLHF.

This clonotype was detected only once. The J gene is TRBJ1-1, the V gene TRBV20-1, with 7 bases aligning to TRBD1. The trim removed 5 bases at V and 2 bases at J, leaving 5 bases unmatched. Germline V gene lookup returns CDR1 DFQATT and CDR2 SNEGSKA (reference sequence). The CDR3 is 13 residues long. The CDR3 loop reads CSAVGQPNTEAFF. CDR3 coding DNA: TGCAGTGCTGTGGGACAGCCAAACACTGAAGCTTTCTTT.

This clonotype appeared a single time. For the CDR3, the DNA is TGTGCCAGCAGCCCCCCGGAAGGGGGCGAGCAGTACTTC. Translating gives CASSPPEGGEQYF. The V call is TRBV3-1, the J call TRBJ2-7; TRBD1 is a possible D gene (6 bases). This CDR3 has 13 residues. In germline, CDR1 is LGHDT, CDR2 YNNKEL (reference sequence). V was clipped by 4 bases and J by 6 bases, with 13 bases between them.

This clonotype was seen at least ten times. The V call is TRBV6-6, the J call TRBJ2-5; possibly TRBD1 for D (6 bases). The CDR3 runs to 12 residues. The V gene's germline CDR1 is MNHNY and CDR2 SVGAGI (reference sequence). With 8 bases removed from V and 3 bases from J, the gap between germline ends came to 10 bases. The CDR3 region is CASGYREETQYF. DNA for the CDR3: TGTGCCAGCGGATACAGGGAAGAGACCCAGTACTTC.

This clonotype was counted ten times or more. The V call is TRBV19, the J call TRBJ2-7; possible D gene TRBD1, 5 bases. V gave up 3 bases and J gave up 3 bases, with 12 bases separating them. Germline V gene data show CDR1 as LNHDA and CDR2 as SQIVND (reference sequence). The CDR3 contains 14 residues. In DNA form, the CDR3 reads TGTGCCAGTAGTATGAGCCCAGGGATCTACGAGCAGTACTTC. Amino acids: CASSMSPGIYEQYF.

As concerns this clonotype: A much bigger clone sits one base away, suggesting this may be a read error. This sequence joins TRBV19 and TRBJ1-5; 9 nucleotides line up with TRBD1. The CDR3 totals 17 residues. The V gene end was trimmed by 4 bases and the J gene end by 0 bases; junction bases not matched to a gene: 7. CDR1 LNHDA and CDR2 SQIVND come from the germline V gene (reference sequence). The CDR3, as DNA: TGTGCCAGTAGTACCTACGGGACAGGGCATAGCAATCAGCCCCAGCATTTT. Translation gives CASSTYGTGHSNQPQHF.

Note on this clonotype: A much larger clone differs from this one at a single base, so this may be a read error. The chain combines TRBV2 with TRBJ1-3, with 7 bases lining up with TRBD1. The CDR3 runs 14 residues. Germline V gene data show CDR1 as SNHLY and CDR2 as FYNNEI. The CDR3 region is CASSVEGAGNAICF. The CDR3 nucleotides are TGTGCCAGCAGTGTTGAGGGGGCTGGAAACGCCATATGTTTT.

This clonotype has ten or more counts. The chain couples TRBV12-3 or TRBV12-4 to TRBJ2-7; 11 bases align to TRBD1. The CDR3 has 15 amino acids. The trim removed 3 bases at V and 3 bases at J, leaving 4 bases unmatched. Here the CDR3 DNA reads TGTGCCAGCAGTTTGAAGGGGACAGGGGGCTACGAGCAGTACTTC. Protein product: CASSLKGTGGYEQYF.

This clonotype was recorded many times. The V and J genes are TRBV7-2 and TRBJ1-3; D remains ambiguous. Germline CDR1 is SGHTA and CDR2 is FQGNSA. Deletions cut 1 base from V and 0 bases from J, with 10 bases between. The CDR3 spans 16 residues. This CDR3 is CASSLEYARSGNTIYF. The CDR3 nucleotides read TGTGCCAGCAGCTTAGAATACGCCCGCTCTGGAAACACCATATATTTT.

Remarks on this clonotype: With a much larger clone just one base away, this may be a read error. The chain joins TRBV20-1 to TRBJ2-2; D gene uncertain. This CDR3 is 14 amino acids long. Germline assignment: CDR1 DFQATT and CDR2 SNEGSKA (reference sequence). V was pared by 1 base and J by 4 bases, with 10 bases between. The CDR3 DNA follows: TGCAGTGCTAGAGGTACCCCTAGCACCGGGGAGCTGTTTTTT. As protein: CSARGTPSTGELFF.

The chain recombines TRBV28 with TRBJ2-5; D is possibly TRBD1 (6 bases). The germline V gene has CDR1 MDHEN and CDR2 SYDVKM. V lost 1 base and J lost 7, with 16 bases in between. This CDR3 is built from 15 residues. In DNA, the CDR3 is TGTGCCAGCAGTTTATTGGGGGCGCTTGGAATGACCCAGTACTTC. Encoded protein: CASSLLGALGMTQYF.

This clonotype was picked up many times. This chain connects TRBV29-1 to TRBJ2-7, with D possibly being TRBD1 (6 bases). Germline V gene data show CDR1 as SQVTM and CDR2 as ANQGSEA. The CDR3 consists of 13 residues. V was trimmed by 4 bases and J by 5 bases, leaving 15 bases between them. CDR3 nucleotides: TGCAGCGTTGGCACAGGGATGACCCACGAGCAGTACTTC. Protein sequence: CSVGTGMTHEQYF.

Many counts were recorded for this clonotype. This chain connects TRBV2 to TRBJ1-2; no clear D gene. In germline, CDR1 is SNHLY, CDR2 FYNNEI. V gave up 4 bases and J gave up 2 bases, with 5 bases separating them. The CDR3 runs 12 residues. CDR3 in DNA: TGTGCCAGCAGTGTCAGGAACTATGGCTACACCTTC. It yields the protein CASSVRNYGYTF.

This clonotype has a count of ten or more. This chain joins TRBV5-1 and TRBJ2-3; a possible D gene is TRBD2 (5 bases). This CDR3 has 15 amino acids. Germline CDR1 and CDR2: SGHRS and YFSETQ. V dropped 3 bases and J dropped 5 bases, with 16 bases sitting between them. The CDR3 nucleotides are TGCGCCAGCAGCTCGGGTGGCGGACTTTTAGATACGCAGTATTTT. This gives the protein CASSSGGGLLDTQYF. Full variable domain (remainder filled in from reference TRBV5-1 and TRBJ2-3): KAGVTQTPRYLIKTRGQQVTLSCSPISGHRSVSWYQQTPGQGLQFLFEYFSETQRNKGNFPGRFSGRQFSNSRSEMNVSTLELGDSALYLCASSSGGGLLDTQYFGPGTRLTVL.

There are many counts of this clonotype. Written as DNA, the CDR3 is TGTGCCAGCTCACCTAGGGGACTCTACGAGCAGTACTTC. Residues: CASSPRGLYEQYF. The rearrangement uses TRBV18 and TRBJ2-7; D is perhaps TRBD2 (6 bases). V lost 3 bases to trimming and J lost 3 bases, with 9 bases between them. This CDR3 has 13 residues. Germline values: CDR1 KGHSH, CDR2 LQKENI.

The table lists this clonotype with many counts. J is TRBJ2-1 and V is TRBV5-1; D gene uncertain. Trimming cost V 2 bases and J 7 bases, with 10 bases left between them. From germline, CDR1 is SGHRS and CDR2 YFSETQ. The CDR3 runs to 13 residues. CDR3 coding DNA: TGCGCCAGCAGCTTAGCCTCTGAGAATGAGCAGTTCTTC. Protein: CASSLASENEQFF.

V is TRBV28 and J is TRBJ2-5; 8 nucleotides match TRBD2. This CDR3 has 13 amino acids. The germline V gene encodes CDR1 MDHEN and CDR2 SYDVKM. The V segment lost 6 bases and the J segment 5 bases; nucleotides outside the gene matches: 5. The CDR3 region has the DNA TGTGCCAGCAGACCGGGAGGGCGTGAGACCCAGTACTTC. This encodes CASRPGGRETQYF.

This clonotype was detected many times. J is TRBJ2-5 and V is TRBV5-1, with 12 bases aligning to TRBD2. The germline gives CDR1 SGHRS, CDR2 YFSETQ. Trimming took 0 bases from V and 5 from J; bases not matched to a gene: 8. The CDR3 sequence is 17 residues long. In DNA form, the CDR3 reads TGCGCCAGCAGCTTGGGCCCGACTAGCGGGAGTCCGGAGACCCAGTACTTC. Its translation: CASSLGPTSGSPETQYF.